Listed below are T cell receptor beta chains from one sample, sequenced in a study of blood T cell repertoires in COVID-19. Only in-frame clones appear in the TCRdb table, and some are missing; sequencing was by immunoSEQ multiplex PCR. The sample lists about 50,000 clones, over 70% occurring once. The specimen sequenced was peripheral blood. All receptors derive from a human donor in a cohort sampled during active COVID-19. Both conserved end residues are part of each CDR3. Each record gives: J gene, V gene, D gene, CDR3 protein. D genes are given only for firm matches.

>TRBJ1-1|TRBV4-2|-
CASSQEAGAATEAFF
>TRBJ2-7|TRBV29-1|TRBD2
CGVSGGITYEQYF
>TRBJ2-7|TRBV6-8|TRBD1
CASSPGQSYEQYF
>TRBJ2-6|TRBV11-2|-
CASSLGVVSGANVLTF
>TRBJ1-2|TRBV5-6|TRBD1
CASSSTGALFKANYGYTF
>TRBJ2-6|TRBV6-2/TRBV6-3|TRBD1
CASSPGGTGANVLTF
>TRBJ2-7|TRBV27|-
CASSFRGAPSYEQYF
>TRBJ2-3|TRBV25-1|-
CASSFGDTQYF
>TRBJ1-1|TRBV19|-
CASIPREATEAFF
>TRBJ2-3|TRBV5-8|TRBD2
CASSPGTSGETVYGGTQYF
>TRBJ2-7|TRBV19|-
CASSGSYEQYF
>TRBJ2-3|TRBV30|-
CAWSPGTSTDTQYF
>TRBJ1-1|TRBV4-1|-
CASSQDRGSEAFF
>TRBJ1-1|TRBV7-3|-
CASRYPGNTEAFF
>TRBJ2-7|TRBV29-1|TRBD2
CSVEVASGGAEYEQYF
>TRBJ2-2|TRBV19|-
CASSTSGELFF
>TRBJ2-7|TRBV29-1|TRBD1
CSGQVLEEQYF
>TRBJ2-7|TRBV11-2|-
CASSLKKEGSSYEQYF
>TRBJ2-1|TRBV19|TRBD2
CASSTGTSGGSNNEQFF
>TRBJ2-7|TRBV11-2|TRBD2
CASSLSGTSLFEQYF
>TRBJ2-6|TRBV5-1|TRBD1
CASSPYRGGSSGANVLTF
>TRBJ1-1|TRBV2|-
CARKGDNTEAFF
>TRBJ2-3|TRBV12-3/TRBV12-4|-
CASSQRTMTQYF
>TRBJ1-6|TRBV9|-
CASSVDPRGNSPLHF
>TRBJ1-2|TRBV27|TRBD1
CASSLTGANYGYTF
>TRBJ2-5|TRBV21-1|-
CASSGGRDLDRAVETQYF
>TRBJ2-7|TRBV3-1/TRBV3-2|TRBD2
CASSPTAGDGYEQYF
>TRBJ2-6|TRBV5-4|-
CASRDPTGHSGANVLTF
>TRBJ2-6|TRBV7-8|-
CASSLEPGAPANVLTF
>TRBJ1-2|TRBV7-2|TRBD1
CASSSGQGGGYTF
>TRBJ2-1|TRBV5-8|TRBD2
CASSGGLADYNEQFF
>TRBJ2-5|TRBV10-2|TRBD1
CASSELQGKTQYF
>TRBJ2-7|TRBV5-5|-
CASSGGSYEQYF
>TRBJ2-1|TRBV27|-
CASSLPGLGSREQFF
>TRBJ1-1|TRBV5-4|TRBD1
CASRSGQGGTEAFF
>TRBJ2-1|TRBV19|-
CASRPPSASYNEQFF
>TRBJ1-6|TRBV27|-
CASSLFFRTAENSPLHF
>TRBJ1-4|TRBV6-5|-
CASTRLGRANEKLFF
>TRBJ1-3|TRBV7-2|-
CASSPVASYSGNTIYF
>TRBJ2-1|TRBV9|TRBD2
CASSGSGGRGNEQFF
>TRBJ1-4|TRBV2|-
CASKSQGSTGEKLFF
>TRBJ1-1|TRBV19|-
CASSSPRGEGTEAFF
>TRBJ1-1|TRBV20-1|-
CSASRGIGNTEAFF
>TRBJ2-7|TRBV2|-
CASSPRGSSYEQYF
>TRBJ2-7|TRBV27|TRBD2
CASSLVAGGEQYF
>TRBJ2-2|TRBV18|-
CASSPRKGEKRNTGELFF
>TRBJ2-5|TRBV29-1|-
CSVEGIVGDQETQYF
>TRBJ2-7|TRBV18|TRBD1
CASSTGQGPYEQYF
>TRBJ2-1|TRBV7-9|-
CASSKGSDRIYNEQFF
>TRBJ2-7|TRBV30|TRBD2
CAWSVRSGGFYEQYF
>TRBJ2-7|TRBV6-5|TRBD2
CASNLAGAYEQYF
>TRBJ2-7|TRBV6-6|TRBD2
CASSQFDSLAGSGYF
>TRBJ2-7|TRBV3-1/TRBV3-2|TRBD1
CASSQGDRAHEQYF
>TRBJ2-7|TRBV11-2|-
CASSLGNRLFSYEQYF
>TRBJ1-6|TRBV30|-
CAFRHTNSPLHF